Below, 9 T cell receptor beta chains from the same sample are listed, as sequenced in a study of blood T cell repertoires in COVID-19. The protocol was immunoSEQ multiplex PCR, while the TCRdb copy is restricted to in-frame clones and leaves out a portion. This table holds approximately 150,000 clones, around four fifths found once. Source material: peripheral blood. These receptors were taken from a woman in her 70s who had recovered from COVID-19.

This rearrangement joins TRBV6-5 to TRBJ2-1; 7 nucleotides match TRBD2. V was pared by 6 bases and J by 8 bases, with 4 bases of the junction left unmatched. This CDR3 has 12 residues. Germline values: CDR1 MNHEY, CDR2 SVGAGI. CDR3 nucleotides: TGTGCCAGCAGGGGGGGGAGGGATGAGCAGTTCTTC. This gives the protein CASRGGRDEQFF.

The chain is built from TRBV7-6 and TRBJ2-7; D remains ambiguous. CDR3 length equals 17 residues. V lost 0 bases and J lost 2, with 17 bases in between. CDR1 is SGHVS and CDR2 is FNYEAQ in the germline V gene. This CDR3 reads CASSLALGVSTAYEQYF. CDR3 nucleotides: TGTGCCAGCAGCTTAGCGTTAGGAGTCTCTACTGCCTACGAGCAGTACTTC.

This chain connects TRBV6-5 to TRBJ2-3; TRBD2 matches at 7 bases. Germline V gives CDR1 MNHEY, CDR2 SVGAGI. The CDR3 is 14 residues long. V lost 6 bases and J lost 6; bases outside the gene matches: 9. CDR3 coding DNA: TGTGCCAGCAGACCCCCTGGGGGGGTTGATACGCAGTATTTT. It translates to CASRPPGGVDTQYF.

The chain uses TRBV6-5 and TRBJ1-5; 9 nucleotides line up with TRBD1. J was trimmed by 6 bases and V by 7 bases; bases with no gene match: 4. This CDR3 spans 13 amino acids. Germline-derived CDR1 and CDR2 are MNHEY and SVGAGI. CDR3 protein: CASTTGGTQPQHF. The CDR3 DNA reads TGTGCCAGCACCACAGGGGGCACTCAGCCCCAGCATTTT.

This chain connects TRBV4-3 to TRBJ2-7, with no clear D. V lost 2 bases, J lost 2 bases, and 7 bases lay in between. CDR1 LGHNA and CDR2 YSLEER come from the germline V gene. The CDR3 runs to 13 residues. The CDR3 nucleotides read TGCGCCAGCAGCCAATTCCGGGCCTACGAGCAGTACTTC. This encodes CASSQFRAYEQYF.

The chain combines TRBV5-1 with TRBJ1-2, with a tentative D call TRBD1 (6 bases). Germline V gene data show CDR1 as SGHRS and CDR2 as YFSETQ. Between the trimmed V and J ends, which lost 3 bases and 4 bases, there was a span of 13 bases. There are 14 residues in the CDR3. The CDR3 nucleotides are TGCGCCAGCAGCTCTCCGGGACACCCCTATGGCTACACCTTC. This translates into CASSSPGHPYGYTF.

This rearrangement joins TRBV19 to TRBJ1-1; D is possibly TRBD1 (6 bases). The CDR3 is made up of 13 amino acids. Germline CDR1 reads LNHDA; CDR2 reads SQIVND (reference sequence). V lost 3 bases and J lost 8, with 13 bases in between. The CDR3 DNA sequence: TGTGCCAGTAGTATTTTTCAGGGGACGGAAGCTTTCTTT. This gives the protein CASSIFQGTEAFF.

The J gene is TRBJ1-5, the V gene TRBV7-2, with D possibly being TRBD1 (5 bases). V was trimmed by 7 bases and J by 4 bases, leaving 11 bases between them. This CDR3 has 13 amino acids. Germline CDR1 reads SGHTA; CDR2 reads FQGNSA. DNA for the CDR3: TGTGCCAGCACCCCGGGGGGTAATCAGCCCCAGCATTTT. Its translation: CASTPGGNQPQHF.

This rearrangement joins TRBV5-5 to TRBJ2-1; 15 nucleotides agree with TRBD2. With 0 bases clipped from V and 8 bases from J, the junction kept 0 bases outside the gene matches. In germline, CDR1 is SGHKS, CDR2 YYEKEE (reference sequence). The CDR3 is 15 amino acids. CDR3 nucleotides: TGTGCCAGCAGCTTGGGGACTAGCGGGGGGGATGAGCAGTTCTTC. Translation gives CASSLGTSGGDEQFF. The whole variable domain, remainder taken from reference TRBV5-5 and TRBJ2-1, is DAGVTQSPTHLIKTRGQQVTLRCSPISGHKSVSWYQQVLGQGPQFIFQYYEKEERGRGNFPDRFSARQFPNYSSELNVNALLLGDSALYLCASSLGTSGGDEQFFGPGTRLTVL.